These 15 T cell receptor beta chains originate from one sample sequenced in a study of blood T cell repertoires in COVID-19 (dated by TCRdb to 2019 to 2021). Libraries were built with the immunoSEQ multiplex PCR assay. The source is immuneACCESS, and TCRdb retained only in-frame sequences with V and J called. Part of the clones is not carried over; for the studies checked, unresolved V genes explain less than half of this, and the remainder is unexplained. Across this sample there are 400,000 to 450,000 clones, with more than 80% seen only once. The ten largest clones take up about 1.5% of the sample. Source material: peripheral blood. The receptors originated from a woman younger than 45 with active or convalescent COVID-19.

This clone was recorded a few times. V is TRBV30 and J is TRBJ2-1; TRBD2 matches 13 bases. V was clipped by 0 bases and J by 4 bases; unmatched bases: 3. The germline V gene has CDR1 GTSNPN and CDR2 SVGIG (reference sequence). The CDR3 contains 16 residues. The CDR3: CAWSVLAGGGYNEQFF. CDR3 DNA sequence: TGTGCCTGGAGTGTACTAGCGGGAGGGGGTTACAATGAGCAGTTCTTC.

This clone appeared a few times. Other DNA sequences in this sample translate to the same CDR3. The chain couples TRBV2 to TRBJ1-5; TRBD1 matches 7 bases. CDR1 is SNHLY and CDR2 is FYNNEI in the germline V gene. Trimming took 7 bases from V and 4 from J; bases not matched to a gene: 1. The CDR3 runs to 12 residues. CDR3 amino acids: CASNRGNQPQHF. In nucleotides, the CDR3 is TGTGCCAGCAACAGGGGAAATCAGCCCCAGCATTTT. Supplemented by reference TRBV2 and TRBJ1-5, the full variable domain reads EPEVTQTPSHQVTQMGQEVILRCVPISNHLYFYWYRQILGQKVEFLVSFYNNEISEKSEIFDDQFSVERPDGSNFTLKIRSTKLEDSAMYFCASNRGNQPQHFGDGTRLSIL.

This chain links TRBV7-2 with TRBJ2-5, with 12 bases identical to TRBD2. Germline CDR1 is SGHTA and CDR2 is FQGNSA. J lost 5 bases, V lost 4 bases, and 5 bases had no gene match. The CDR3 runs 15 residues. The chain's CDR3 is CASSYRLAGAETQYF. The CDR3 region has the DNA TGTGCCAGCAGCTACAGACTAGCGGGGGCCGAGACCCAGTACTTC.

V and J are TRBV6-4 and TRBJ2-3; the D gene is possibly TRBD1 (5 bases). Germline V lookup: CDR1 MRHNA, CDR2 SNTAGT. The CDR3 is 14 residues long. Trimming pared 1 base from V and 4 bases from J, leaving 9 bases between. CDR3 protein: CASSDWGLADTQYF. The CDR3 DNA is TGTGCCAGCAGTGACTGGGGCTTGGCAGATACGCAGTATTTT.

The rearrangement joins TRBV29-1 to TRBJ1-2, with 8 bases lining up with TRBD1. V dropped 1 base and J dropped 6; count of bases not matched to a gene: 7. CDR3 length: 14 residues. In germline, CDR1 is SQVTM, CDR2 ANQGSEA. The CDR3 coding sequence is TGCAGCGTTGAAGGGACAGGGTGGGACGATGGCTACACCTTC. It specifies CSVEGTGWDDGYTF. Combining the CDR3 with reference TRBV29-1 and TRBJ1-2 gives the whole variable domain SAVISQKPSRDICQRGTSLTIQCQVDSQVTMMFWYRQQPGQSLTLIATANQGSEATYESGFVIDKFPISRPNLTFSTLTVSNMSPEDSSIYLCSVEGTGWDDGYTFGSGTRLTVV.

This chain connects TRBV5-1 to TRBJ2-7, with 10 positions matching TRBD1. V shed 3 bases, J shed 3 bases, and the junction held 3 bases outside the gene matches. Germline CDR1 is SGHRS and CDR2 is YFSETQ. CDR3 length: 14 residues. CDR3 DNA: TGCGCCAGCAGCTCTGACAGGGGGCACTACGAGCAGTACTTC. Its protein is CASSSDRGHYEQYF.

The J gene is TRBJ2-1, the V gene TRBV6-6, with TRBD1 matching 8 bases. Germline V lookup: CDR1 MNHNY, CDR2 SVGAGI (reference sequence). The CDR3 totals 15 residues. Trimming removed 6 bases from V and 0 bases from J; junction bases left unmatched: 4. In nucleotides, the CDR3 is TGTGCCAGCAGCCACAGGGGGACCTCCTACAATGAGCAGTTCTTC. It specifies CASSHRGTSYNEQFF.

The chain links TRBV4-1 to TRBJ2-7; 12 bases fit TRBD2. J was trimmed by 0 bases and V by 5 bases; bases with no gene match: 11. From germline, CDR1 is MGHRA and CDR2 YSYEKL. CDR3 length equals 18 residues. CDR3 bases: TGCGCCAGCAGCTCCGGGACTAGCGGGTTTCGCAGCTCCTACGAGCAGTACTTC. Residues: CASSSGTSGFRSSYEQYF.

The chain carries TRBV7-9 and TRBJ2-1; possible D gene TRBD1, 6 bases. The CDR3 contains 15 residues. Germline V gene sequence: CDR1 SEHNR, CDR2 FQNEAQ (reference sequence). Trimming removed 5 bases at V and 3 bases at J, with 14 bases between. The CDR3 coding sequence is TGTGCCAGCAGCCAGAGGACAGAACTCTACAATGAGCAGTTCTTC. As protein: CASSQRTELYNEQFF.

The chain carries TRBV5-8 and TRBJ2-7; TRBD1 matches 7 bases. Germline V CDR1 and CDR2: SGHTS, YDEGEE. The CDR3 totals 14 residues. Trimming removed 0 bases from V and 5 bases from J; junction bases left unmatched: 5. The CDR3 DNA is TGTGCCAGCAGCTTGGGACAGGGTAACCACGAGCAGTACTTC. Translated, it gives CASSLGQGNHEQYF. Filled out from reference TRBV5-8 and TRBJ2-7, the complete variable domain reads EAGVTQSPTHLIKTRGQQATLRCSPISGHTSVYWYQQALGLGLQFLLWYDEGEERNRGNFPPRFSGRQFPNYSSELNVNALELEDSALYLCASSLGQGNHEQYFGPGTRLTVT.

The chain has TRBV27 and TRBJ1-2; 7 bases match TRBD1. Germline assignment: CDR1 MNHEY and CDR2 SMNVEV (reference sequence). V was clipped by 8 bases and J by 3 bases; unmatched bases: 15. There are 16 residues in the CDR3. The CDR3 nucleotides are TGTGCCAGCTCCCCAGTGCTACAGGGGAAGCACTATGGCTACACCTTC. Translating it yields CASSPVLQGKHYGYTF.

CDR3 amino acids: CASSISLDRAYEQYF. For the CDR3, the DNA is TGTGCCAGTAGTATATCATTGGACAGGGCCTACGAGCAGTACTTC. J is TRBJ2-7 and V is TRBV19, with 8 bases that match TRBD1. The V and J ends lost 2 bases and 2 bases, in that order; junction bases with no gene match: 5. Germline V gives CDR1 LNHDA, CDR2 SQIVND (reference sequence). The CDR3 consists of 15 residues.

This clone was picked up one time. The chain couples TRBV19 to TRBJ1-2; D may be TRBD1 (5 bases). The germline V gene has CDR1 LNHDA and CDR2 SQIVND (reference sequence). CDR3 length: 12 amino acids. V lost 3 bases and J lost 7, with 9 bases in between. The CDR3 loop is CASSIRQGGYTF. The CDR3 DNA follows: TGTGCCAGTAGTATCCGGCAGGGTGGCTACACCTTC.

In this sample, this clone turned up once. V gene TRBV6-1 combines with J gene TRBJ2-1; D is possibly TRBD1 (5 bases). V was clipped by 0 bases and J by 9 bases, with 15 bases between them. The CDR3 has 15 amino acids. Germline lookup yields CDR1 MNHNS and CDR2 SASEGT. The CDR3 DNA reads TGTGCCAGCAGTGAAGCAGCTTGGGGCGTGGGTGAGCAGTTCTTC. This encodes CASSEAAWGVGEQFF.

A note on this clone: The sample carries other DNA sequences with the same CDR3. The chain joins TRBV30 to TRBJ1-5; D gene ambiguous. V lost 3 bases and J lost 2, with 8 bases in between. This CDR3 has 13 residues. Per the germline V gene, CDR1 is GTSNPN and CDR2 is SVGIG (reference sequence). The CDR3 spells CAWSPGGNQPQHF. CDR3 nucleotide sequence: TGTGCCTGGAGCCCCGGGGGCAATCAGCCCCAGCATTTT.